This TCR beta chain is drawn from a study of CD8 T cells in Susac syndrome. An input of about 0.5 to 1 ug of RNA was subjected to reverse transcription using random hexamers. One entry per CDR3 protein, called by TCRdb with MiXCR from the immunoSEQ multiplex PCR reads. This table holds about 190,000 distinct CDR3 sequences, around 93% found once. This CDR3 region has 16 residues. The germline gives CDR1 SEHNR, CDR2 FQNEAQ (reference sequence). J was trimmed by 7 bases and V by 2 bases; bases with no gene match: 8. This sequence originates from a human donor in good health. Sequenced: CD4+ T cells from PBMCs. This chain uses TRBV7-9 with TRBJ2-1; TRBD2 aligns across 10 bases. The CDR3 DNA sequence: TGTGCCAGCAGCTTAAGTAGCGGGGGGTTAAGGAATGAGCAGTTCTTC. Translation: CASSLSSGGLRNEQFF.